These 25 T cell receptor beta chains originate from one sample sequenced in a study of spatial heterogeneity in lung cancer. TCRdb itself ran the 5' RACE reads through MiXCR, one entry per CDR3 protein. The sample consists of 65,000 to 85,000 distinct CDR3 sequences, approximately 18% of them appearing once. The time point here: sample taken at primary tumor resection. Whole RNA, which was extracted from tumor, nontumor lung tissue or frozen PBMC, was sequenced without any cell sorting. The sample was PBMCs, taken at surgery. The receptor set was obtained from a male donor with early-stage non-small cell lung cancer.

CDR3 region: CASSRILTGELFF. CDR3 DNA sequence: TGTGCCAGCTCACGAATTCTAACCGGGGAGCTGTTTTTT. The rearrangement uses TRBV18 and TRBJ2-2, with unresolved D. CDR1 and CDR2 (germline): KGHSH, LQKENI. With 4 bases removed from V and 5 bases from J, the gap between germline ends came to 8 bases. The CDR3 extends over 13 amino acids.

This chain connects TRBV2 to TRBJ1-5, with D uncertain. Deletions cut 5 bases from V and 1 base from J, with 9 bases between. The CDR3 totals 14 residues. Germline V gene data show CDR1 as SNHLY and CDR2 as FYNNEI. The CDR3 loop is CASSWGASNQPQHF. The CDR3 DNA reads as TGTGCCAGCAGTTGGGGTGCAAGCAATCAGCCCCAGCATTTT. The entire variable domain, with the rest obtained from reference TRBV2 and TRBJ1-5, is as follows: EPEVTQTPSHQVTQMGQEVILRCVPISNHLYFYWYRQILGQKVEFLVSFYNNEISEKSEIFDDQFSVERPDGSNFTLKIRSTKLEDSAMYFCASSWGASNQPQHFGDGTRLSIL.

The chain combines TRBV2 with TRBJ2-7; D may correspond to TRBD1 or TRBD2 (5 bases each). Trimming pared 7 bases from V and 7 bases from J, leaving 17 bases between. The CDR3 length is 13 residues. From germline, CDR1 is SNHLY and CDR2 FYNNEI. The CDR3 region is CASKWPRGEEQYF. In nucleotides, the CDR3 is TGTGCCAGCAAATGGCCCCGGGGCGAAGAGCAGTACTTC. Variable domain in full (rest from reference TRBV2 and TRBJ2-7): EPEVTQTPSHQVTQMGQEVILRCVPISNHLYFYWYRQILGQKVEFLVSFYNNEISEKSEIFDDQFSVERPDGSNFTLKIRSTKLEDSAMYFCASKWPRGEEQYFGPGTRLTVT.

This chain joins TRBV7-9 and TRBJ1-1, with D perhaps matching TRBD1 (5 bases). The germline V gene encodes CDR1 SEHNR and CDR2 FQNEAQ (reference sequence). V lost 0 bases and J 1 base, leaving 9 bases between the germline ends. CDR3 length equals 15 residues. This CDR3 reads CASSLAEGTNTEAFF. The CDR3 DNA follows: TGTGCCAGCAGCTTAGCGGAGGGGACGAACACTGAAGCTTTCTTT.

The table lists this clonotype with many counts. This chain joins TRBV4-3 and TRBJ1-6; D unclear. Trimming shortened V by 0 bases and J by 8 bases, and 11 bases separated the two germline ends. This CDR3 spans 15 amino acids. Germline assignment: CDR1 LGHNA and CDR2 YSLEER. CDR3 bases: TGCGCCAGCAGCCAAGATGGGCAGGAATATTCACCCCTCCACTTT. Amino acids: CASSQDGQEYSPLHF.

As for this clonotype: The germline gene is not matched at one end of the junction; a read error may be the cause. The gene calls are TRBV4-2 and TRBJ2-7, with 7 bases matching TRBD1. Germline V CDR1 and CDR2: LGHNA, YNFKEQ. This CDR3 comprises 14 residues. CDR3 protein: CASTQDGTDREQYF. The DNA of the CDR3 is TGTGCCAGCACCCAAGATGGGACAGATCGCGAGCAGTACTTC.

This rearrangement joins TRBV6-1 to TRBJ1-5; TRBD1 matches 7 bases. J gave up 2 bases and V 3 bases, and 1 base lay outside the gene matches. This CDR3 is built from 14 residues. Germline CDR1 and CDR2: MNHNS and SASEGT. This CDR3 is CASSDGQGNQPQHF. CDR3 nucleotides: TGTGCCAGCAGTGACGGACAGGGCAATCAGCCCCAGCATTTT.

This clonotype was observed a handful of times. DNA for the CDR3: TGTGCCAGCAGCGAAGATTCCGTTAAAGCTTTCTTT. Its translation is CASSEDSVKAFF. V gene TRBV11-3 combines with J gene TRBJ1-1; D is unresolved. This CDR3 has 12 amino acids. V lost 5 bases to trimming and J lost 9 bases, with 13 bases between them. From germline, CDR1 is SGHNT and CDR2 YENEEA. Using reference TRBV11-3 and TRBJ1-1 for the parts outside the CDR3, the full variable domain is EAGVVQSPRYKIIEKKQPVAFWCNPISGHNTLYWYLQNLGQGPELLIRYENEEAVDDSQLPKDRFSAERLKGVDSTLKIQPAELGDSAVYLCASSEDSVKAFFGQGTRLTVV.

This clonotype was seen repeatedly, ten times or more. The rearrangement joins TRBV5-1 to TRBJ2-5; 7 bases match TRBD1. This CDR3 comprises 14 residues. Germline V lookup: CDR1 SGHRS, CDR2 YFSETQ. V lost 0 bases to trimming and J lost 5 bases; unmatched junction nucleotides: 4. For the CDR3, the DNA is TGCGCCAGCAGCTTGGGTAGGGGGCCGGAGACCCAGTACTTC. Residues: CASSLGRGPETQYF.

Relative to its sample, this clonotype is medium-sized (0.01 to 0.1%). V is TRBV7-6 and J is TRBJ2-5; the D gene is possibly TRBD1 (5 bases). Germline V gene sequence: CDR1 SGHVS, CDR2 FNYEAQ. With 5 bases removed from V and 3 bases from J, the gap between germline ends came to 13 bases. The CDR3 is 14 residues long. CDR3 residues: CASSPRPGKETQYF. CDR3 in DNA: TGTGCCAGCAGCCCCCGTCCAGGGAAAGAGACCCAGTACTTC. Drawing the rest from reference TRBV7-6 and TRBJ2-5, the complete variable domain is GAGVSQSPRYKVTKRGQDVALRCDPISGHVSLYWYRQALGQGPEFLTYFNYEAQQDKSGLPNDRFSAERPEGSISTLTIQRTEQRDSAMYRCASSPRPGKETQYFGPGTRLLVL.

This chain connects TRBV15 to TRBJ2-1; possibly TRBD2 for D (5 bases). V shed 8 bases and J shed 3 bases, with 14 bases lying between them. Per the germline V gene, CDR1 is LNHNV and CDR2 is YYDKDF (reference sequence). The CDR3 has 14 residues. As DNA, the CDR3 is TGTGCCACCGCCCCGATAACTAGCTACAATGAGCAGTTCTTC. It translates to CATAPITSYNEQFF.

The chain recombines TRBV7-2 with TRBJ2-7, with TRBD1 matching over 8 bases. CDR1 SGHTA and CDR2 FQGNSA come from the germline V gene. The CDR3 contains 14 residues. The junction had 7 bases not matched to a gene; V was cut back by 5 bases and J by 4 bases. CDR3 DNA sequence: TGTGCCAGCAGCCCCGGGACAGGATTTTACGAGCAGTACTTC. Protein product: CASSPGTGFYEQYF.

V and J are TRBV20-1 and TRBJ2-7, with 7 bases fitting TRBD2. The V gene end was trimmed by 3 bases and the J gene end by 5 bases; junction bases not matched to a gene: 13. Germline CDR1 and CDR2: DFQATT and SNEGSKA (reference sequence). This CDR3 spans 15 amino acids. The CDR3 loop is CSASSSGKTQDEQYF. DNA for the CDR3: TGCAGTGCTAGTTCAAGCGGGAAGACGCAGGACGAGCAGTACTTC.

This clonotype has more than one count but fewer than ten. The CDR3 loop is CASSLQGAVSGANVLTF. CDR3 in DNA: TGTGCCAGCAGTTTACAGGGGGCGGTGTCTGGGGCCAACGTCCTGACTTTC. This chain joins TRBV11-2 and TRBJ2-6; 9 nucleotides match TRBD1. The CDR3 totals 17 residues. The V gene's germline CDR1 is SGHAT and CDR2 FQNNGV. The junction had 7 bases not matched to a gene; V was cut back by 6 bases and J by 1 base.

This clonotype was detected ten times or more. J is TRBJ2-5 and V is TRBV24-1, with a weak D call TRBD2 (5 bases). The CDR3 loop spans 12 amino acids. The V and J ends lost 1 base and 7 bases respectively, with 6 bases between them. In germline, CDR1 is KGHDR, CDR2 SFDVKD. The DNA for the CDR3 is TGTGCCACCAGTGATTTTGAGGGGACCCAGTACTTC. Translated, it gives CATSDFEGTQYF.

This clonotype was counted a few times. In nucleotides, the CDR3 is TGTGCCACGAGAGCCGCCGGGGGCTCCTACAATGAGCAGTTCTTC. Its protein is CATRAAGGSYNEQFF. This chain uses TRBV7-2 with TRBJ2-1; D perhaps matches TRBD2 (6 bases). There are 15 residues in the CDR3. Germline V CDR1 and CDR2: SGHTA, FQGNSA. The germline V and J ends were trimmed by 10 bases and 0 bases, with 16 bases remaining between them. Supplemented by reference TRBV7-2 and TRBJ2-1, the full variable domain reads GAGVSQSPSNKVTEKGKDVELRCDPISGHTALYWYRQSLGQGLEFLIYFQGNSAPDKSGLPSDRFSAERTGGSVSTLTIQRTQQEDSAVYLCATRAAGGSYNEQFFGPGTRLTVL.

This chain links TRBV12-3 or TRBV12-4 with TRBJ2-7; 14 bases align to TRBD2. With V trimmed by 5 bases and J by 8 bases, 8 bases remained unmatched. This CDR3 has 15 amino acids. CDR3 sequence reads: CASSTGTSGRGKQYF. CDR3 DNA: TGTGCCAGCAGTACAGGGACTAGCGGGAGAGGAAAGCAGTACTTC.

The gene calls are TRBV7-2 and TRBJ1-1; no definite D call. The germline gives CDR1 SGHTA, CDR2 FQGNSA. Trimming stripped 6 bases from V and 1 base from J, with 12 bases between. This CDR3 spans 14 amino acids. The CDR3: CASRQWAENTEAFF. CDR3 in DNA: TGTGCCAGCAGGCAATGGGCGGAGAACACTGAAGCTTTCTTT.

V usage is TRBV7-3 and J usage is TRBJ1-6, with D maybe TRBD1 (6 bases). CDR3 length: 13 residues. Germline lookup yields CDR1 SGHTA and CDR2 FQGTGA. V was clipped by 4 bases and J by 5 bases, with 6 bases between them. The CDR3 region is CASSWTDNSPLHF. In DNA, the CDR3 is TGTGCCAGCAGCTGGACAGATAATTCACCCCTCCACTTT.

The rearrangement links TRBV29-1 to TRBJ2-5; no clear D. There are 13 residues in the CDR3. The germline V gene encodes CDR1 SQVTM and CDR2 ANQGSEA. The germline V and J ends were trimmed by 7 bases and 1 base, with 13 bases remaining between them. CDR3 region: CSARTTGQETQYF. DNA of the CDR3: TGCAGCGCCCGAACGACGGGCCAAGAGACCCAGTACTTC.

This clonotype appeared many times. The rearrangement uses TRBV6-6 and TRBJ1-4; D is unresolved. V gave up 6 bases and J gave up 8 bases, with 16 bases separating them. CDR1 and CDR2 (germline): MNHNY, SVGAGI (reference sequence). This CDR3 is built from 14 residues. The CDR3 protein is CASRSQLSEEKLFF. Written as DNA, the CDR3 is TGTGCCAGCAGATCACAGTTGTCCGAGGAAAAACTGTTTTTT.

This clonotype has ten or more counts. The chain carries TRBV27 and TRBJ1-2; no reliable D call. Germline V gene sequence: CDR1 MNHEY, CDR2 SMNVEV (reference sequence). CDR3 length: 15 amino acids. Trimming removed 5 bases at V and 5 bases at J, with 18 bases between. CDR3 protein: CASSPHNSNMYGYTF. The CDR3 DNA follows: TGTGCCAGCAGTCCCCACAACAGCAATATGTATGGCTACACCTTC.

This clonotype was recorded a few times. The chain carries TRBV27 and TRBJ2-3; no clear D gene. The CDR3 runs 15 residues. Germline CDR1 MNHEY, CDR2 SMNVEV (reference sequence). The V end lost 3 bases, the J end lost 1 base, and 11 bases lay between the germline ends. CDR3 coding DNA: TGTGCCAGCAGTTTGGGCCCCCTTGGCACAGATACGCAGTATTTT. It is translated as CASSLGPLGTDTQYF.

CDR3 coding DNA: TGTGCCATCAGTTTCTCCGGGAGCTGGGGGGGGAATGAGCAGTTCTTC. It yields the protein CAISFSGSWGGNEQFF. The rearrangement joins TRBV10-3 to TRBJ2-1; TRBD2 aligns across 7 bases. The germline V gene has CDR1 ENHRY and CDR2 SYGVKD. V was clipped by 5 bases and J by 7 bases; unmatched bases: 14. The CDR3 totals 16 residues.

This clonotype was seen just once. The chain joins TRBV21-1 to TRBJ2-3; TRBD2, the D gene given by the table, was not confirmed from the DNA. TRBV21-1 is a listed pseudogene. The length of the CDR3 is 17 residues. The CDR3 nucleotides read TGTGCCAGCAGCAAAGGAGCTAGCGGGAGGGGATCAGATACGCAGTATTTT. Translation: CASSKGASGRGSDTQYF.